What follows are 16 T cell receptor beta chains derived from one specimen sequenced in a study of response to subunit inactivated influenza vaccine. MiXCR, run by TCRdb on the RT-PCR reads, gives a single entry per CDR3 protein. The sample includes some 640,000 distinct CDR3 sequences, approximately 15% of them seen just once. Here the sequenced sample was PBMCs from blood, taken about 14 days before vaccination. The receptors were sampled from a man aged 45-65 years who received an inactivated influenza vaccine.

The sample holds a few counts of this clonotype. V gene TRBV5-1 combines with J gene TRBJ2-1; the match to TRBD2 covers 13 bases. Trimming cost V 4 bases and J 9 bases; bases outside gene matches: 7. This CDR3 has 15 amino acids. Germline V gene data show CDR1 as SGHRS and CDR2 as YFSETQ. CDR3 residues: CASSTTSGRAGEQFF. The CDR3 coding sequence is TGCGCCAGCAGCACTACTAGCGGGAGGGCTGGTGAGCAGTTCTTC.

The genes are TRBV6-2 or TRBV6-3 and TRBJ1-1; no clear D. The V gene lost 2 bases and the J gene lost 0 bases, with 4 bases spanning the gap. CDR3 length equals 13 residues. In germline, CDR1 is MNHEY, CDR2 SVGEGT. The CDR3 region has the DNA TGTGCCAGCAGTTACCCGGTGAACACTGAAGCTTTCTTT. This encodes CASSYPVNTEAFF.

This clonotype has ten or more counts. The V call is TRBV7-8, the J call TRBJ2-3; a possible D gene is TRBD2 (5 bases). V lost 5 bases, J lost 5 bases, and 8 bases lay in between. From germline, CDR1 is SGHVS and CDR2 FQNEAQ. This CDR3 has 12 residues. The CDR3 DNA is TGTGCCAGCAGCCCCGGGGTAGATACGCAGTATTTT. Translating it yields CASSPGVDTQYF. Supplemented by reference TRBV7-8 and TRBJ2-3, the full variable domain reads GAGVSQSPRYKVAKRGQDVALRCDPISGHVSLFWYQQALGQGPEFLTYFQNEAQLDKSGLPSDRFFAERPEGSVSTLKIQRTQQEDSAVYLCASSPGVDTQYFGPGTRLTVL.

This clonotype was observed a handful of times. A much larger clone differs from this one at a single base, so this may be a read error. In nucleotides, the CDR3 is TGCGCCAGCAGCCAGGGACAGGGTATCTACGAGCAGTACTTC. Its translation is CASSQGQGIYEQYF. The V and J genes are TRBV4-3 and TRBJ2-7; 9 nucleotides align to TRBD1. The V and J ends lost 3 bases and 3 bases, in that order; junction bases with no gene match: 3. The CDR3 is made up of 14 amino acids. Germline CDR1 reads LGHNA; CDR2 reads YSLEER.

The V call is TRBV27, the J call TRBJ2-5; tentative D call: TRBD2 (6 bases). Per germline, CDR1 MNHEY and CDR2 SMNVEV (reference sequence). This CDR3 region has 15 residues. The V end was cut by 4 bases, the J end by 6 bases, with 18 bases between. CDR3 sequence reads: CASSSPREVIQTQYF. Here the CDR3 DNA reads TGTGCCAGCAGTTCCCCCAGGGAGGTAATCCAGACCCAGTACTTC.

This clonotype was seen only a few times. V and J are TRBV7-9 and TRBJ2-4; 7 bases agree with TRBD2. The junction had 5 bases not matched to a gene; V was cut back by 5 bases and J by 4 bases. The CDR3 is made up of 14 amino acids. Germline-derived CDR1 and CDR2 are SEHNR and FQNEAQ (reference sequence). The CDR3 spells CASSGLGGKNIQYF. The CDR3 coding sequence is TGTGCCAGCAGCGGGCTCGGGGGGAAAAACATTCAGTACTTC.

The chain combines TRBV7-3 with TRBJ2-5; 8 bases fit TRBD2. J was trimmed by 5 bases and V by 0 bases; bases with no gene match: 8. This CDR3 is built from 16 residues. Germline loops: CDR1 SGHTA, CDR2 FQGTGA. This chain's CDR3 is CASSLTGGRMGETQYF. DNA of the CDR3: TGTGCCAGCAGCTTAACGGGCGGGAGGATGGGGGAGACCCAGTACTTC.

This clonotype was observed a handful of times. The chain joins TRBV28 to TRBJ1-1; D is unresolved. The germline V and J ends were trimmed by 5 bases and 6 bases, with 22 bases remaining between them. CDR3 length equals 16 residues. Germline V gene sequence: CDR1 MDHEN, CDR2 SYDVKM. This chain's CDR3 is CASSPPLVRARAEAFF. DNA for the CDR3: TGTGCCAGCAGTCCCCCCCTCGTGCGGGCACGCGCTGAAGCTTTCTTT.

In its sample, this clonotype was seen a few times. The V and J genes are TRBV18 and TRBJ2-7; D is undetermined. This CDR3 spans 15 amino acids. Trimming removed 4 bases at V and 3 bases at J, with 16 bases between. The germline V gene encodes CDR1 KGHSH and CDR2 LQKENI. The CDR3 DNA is TGTGCCAGCTCACTCCCATCCCGCAGATACTACGAGCAGTACTTC. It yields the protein CASSLPSRRYYEQYF.

The CDR3 DNA reads as TGCAGTGTCCCGAGGACGGGGTATGGCTACACCTTC. Its protein is CSVPRTGYGYTF. This chain uses TRBV20-1 with TRBJ1-2; D gene ambiguous. The CDR3 is 12 amino acids. CDR1 and CDR2 (germline): DFQATT, SNEGSKA (reference sequence). V lost 7 bases, J lost 5 bases, and 14 bases lay in between.

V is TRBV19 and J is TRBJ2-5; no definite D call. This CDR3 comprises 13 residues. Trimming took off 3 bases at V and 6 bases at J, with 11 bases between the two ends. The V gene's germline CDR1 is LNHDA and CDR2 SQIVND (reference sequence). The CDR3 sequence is CASSIFGKKTQYF. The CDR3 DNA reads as TGTGCCAGTAGTATTTTTGGGAAAAAGACCCAGTACTTC.

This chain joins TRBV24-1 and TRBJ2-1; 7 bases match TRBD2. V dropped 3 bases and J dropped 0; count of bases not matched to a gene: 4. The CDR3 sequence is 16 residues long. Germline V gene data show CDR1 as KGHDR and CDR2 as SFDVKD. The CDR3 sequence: CATSDNGRNSYNEQFF. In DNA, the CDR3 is TGTGCCACCAGTGATAACGGGAGGAACTCCTACAATGAGCAGTTCTTC.

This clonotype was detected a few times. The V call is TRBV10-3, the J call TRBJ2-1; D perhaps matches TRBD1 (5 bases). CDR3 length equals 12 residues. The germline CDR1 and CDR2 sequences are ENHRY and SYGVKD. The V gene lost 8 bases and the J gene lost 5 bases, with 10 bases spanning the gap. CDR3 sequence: CAIFDSNNEQFF. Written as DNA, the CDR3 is TGTGCCATCTTCGACAGCAACAATGAGCAGTTCTTC.

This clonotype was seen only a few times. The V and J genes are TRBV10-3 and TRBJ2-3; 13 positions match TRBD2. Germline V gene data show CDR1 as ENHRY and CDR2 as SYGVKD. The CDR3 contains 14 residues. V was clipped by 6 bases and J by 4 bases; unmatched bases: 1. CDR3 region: CAIRTSGGADTQYF. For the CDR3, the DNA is TGTGCCATCAGAACTAGCGGGGGGGCAGATACGCAGTATTTT.

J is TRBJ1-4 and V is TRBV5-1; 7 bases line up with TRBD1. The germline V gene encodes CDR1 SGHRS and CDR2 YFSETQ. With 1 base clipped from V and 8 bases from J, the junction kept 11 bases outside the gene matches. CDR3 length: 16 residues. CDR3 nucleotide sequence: TGCGCCAGCAGCTTGACGTTTGGCAGGGGGAACGAAAAACTGTTTTTT. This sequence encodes CASSLTFGRGNEKLFF.

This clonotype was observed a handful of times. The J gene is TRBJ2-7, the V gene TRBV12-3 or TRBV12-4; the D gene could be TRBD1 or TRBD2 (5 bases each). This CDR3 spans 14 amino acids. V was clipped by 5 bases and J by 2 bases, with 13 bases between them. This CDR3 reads CASSPRVGAYEQYF. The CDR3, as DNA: TGTGCCAGCAGTCCCCGGGTGGGGGCCTACGAGCAGTACTTC.